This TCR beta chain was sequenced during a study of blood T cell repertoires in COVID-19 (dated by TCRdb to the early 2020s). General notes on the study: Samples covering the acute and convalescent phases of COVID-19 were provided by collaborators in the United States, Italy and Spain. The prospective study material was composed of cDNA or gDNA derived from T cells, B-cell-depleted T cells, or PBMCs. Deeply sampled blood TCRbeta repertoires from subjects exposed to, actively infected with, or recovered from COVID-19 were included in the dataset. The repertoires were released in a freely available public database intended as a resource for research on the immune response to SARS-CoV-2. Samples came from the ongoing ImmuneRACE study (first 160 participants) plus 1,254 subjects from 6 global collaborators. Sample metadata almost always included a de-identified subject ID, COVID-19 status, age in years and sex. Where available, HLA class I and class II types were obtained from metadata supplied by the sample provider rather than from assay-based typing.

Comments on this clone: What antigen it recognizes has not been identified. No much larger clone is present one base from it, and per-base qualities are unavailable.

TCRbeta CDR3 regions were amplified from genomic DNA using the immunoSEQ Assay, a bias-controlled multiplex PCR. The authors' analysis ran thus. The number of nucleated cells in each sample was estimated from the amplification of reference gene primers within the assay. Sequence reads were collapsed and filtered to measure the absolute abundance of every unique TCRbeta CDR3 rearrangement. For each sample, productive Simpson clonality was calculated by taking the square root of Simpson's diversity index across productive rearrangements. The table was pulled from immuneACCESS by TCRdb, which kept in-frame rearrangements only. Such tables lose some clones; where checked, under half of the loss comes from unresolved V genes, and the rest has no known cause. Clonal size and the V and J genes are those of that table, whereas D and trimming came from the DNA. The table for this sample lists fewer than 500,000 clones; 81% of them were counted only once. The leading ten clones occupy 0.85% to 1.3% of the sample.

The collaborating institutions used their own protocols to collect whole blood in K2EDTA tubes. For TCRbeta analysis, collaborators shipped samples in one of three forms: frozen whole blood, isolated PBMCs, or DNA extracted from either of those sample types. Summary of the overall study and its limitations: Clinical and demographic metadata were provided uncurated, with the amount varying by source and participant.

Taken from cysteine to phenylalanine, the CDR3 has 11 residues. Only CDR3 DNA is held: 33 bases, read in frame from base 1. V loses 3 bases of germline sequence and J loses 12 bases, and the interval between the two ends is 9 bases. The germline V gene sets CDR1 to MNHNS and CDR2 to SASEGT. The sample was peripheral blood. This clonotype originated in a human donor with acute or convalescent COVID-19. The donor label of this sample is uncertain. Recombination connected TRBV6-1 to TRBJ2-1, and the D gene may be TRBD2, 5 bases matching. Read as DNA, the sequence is TGTGCCAGCAGTGACGGGAATAGGCAGTTCTTC. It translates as CASSDGNRQFF.